This entry describes one TCR beta chain. The record originates from a study of blood T cell repertoires in COVID-19. Study-level information: Spain, Italy and the United States supplied samples that represented acute and convalescent COVID-19. Sources were T cells, B-cell-depleted T cells, or PBMCs; the material itself was cDNA or gDNA.

Methods used by the authors: Quantification of nucleated cells was approximated via reference gene primer amplification. The repertoire was sequenced with immunoSEQ multiplex PCR; TCRdb's copy has only in-frame clones and lacks some. Clonal size and the V and J genes are those of that table, whereas D and trimming came from the DNA. The sample includes 130,000 to 150,000 clones, more than 80% seen only once; the top ten take about 5.1%. CDR1 and CDR2 (germline): GTSNPN, SVGIG (reference sequence). Losses at the gene ends were 2 bases for V and 6 bases for J; bases not matched to a gene: 7. This CDR3 spans 14 amino acids.

The genes are TRBV30 and TRBJ1-2, with 9 nucleotides matching TRBD1. What was sequenced was peripheral blood. The origin of this receptor is a human donor in a cohort sampled during active COVID-19. Here the CDR3 reads CAWSPGQGLNGYTF. The CDR3 coding sequence is TGTGCCTGGAGTCCTGGACAGGGGCTTAATGGCTACACCTTC.